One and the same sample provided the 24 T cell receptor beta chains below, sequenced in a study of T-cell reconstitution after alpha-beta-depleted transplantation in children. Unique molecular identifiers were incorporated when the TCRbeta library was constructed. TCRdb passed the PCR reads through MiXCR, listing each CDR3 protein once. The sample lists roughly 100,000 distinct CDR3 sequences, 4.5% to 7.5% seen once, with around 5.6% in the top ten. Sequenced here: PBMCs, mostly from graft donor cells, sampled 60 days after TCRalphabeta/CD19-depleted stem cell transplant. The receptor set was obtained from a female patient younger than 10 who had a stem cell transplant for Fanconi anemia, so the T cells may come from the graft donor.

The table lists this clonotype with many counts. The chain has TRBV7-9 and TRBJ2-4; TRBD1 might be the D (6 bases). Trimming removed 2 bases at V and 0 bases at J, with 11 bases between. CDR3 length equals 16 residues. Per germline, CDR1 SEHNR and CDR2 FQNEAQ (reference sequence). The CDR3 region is CASSLSQGTAKNIQYF. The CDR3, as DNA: TGTGCCAGCAGCTTATCCCAGGGGACAGCCAAAAACATTCAGTACTTC.

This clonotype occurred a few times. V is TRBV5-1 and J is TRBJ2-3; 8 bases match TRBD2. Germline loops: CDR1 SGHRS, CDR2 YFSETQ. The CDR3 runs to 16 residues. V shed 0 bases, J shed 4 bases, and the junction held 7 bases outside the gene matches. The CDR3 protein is CASSLDAGGTADTQYF. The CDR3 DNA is TGCGCCAGCAGCTTGGATGCGGGAGGAACCGCAGATACGCAGTATTTT.

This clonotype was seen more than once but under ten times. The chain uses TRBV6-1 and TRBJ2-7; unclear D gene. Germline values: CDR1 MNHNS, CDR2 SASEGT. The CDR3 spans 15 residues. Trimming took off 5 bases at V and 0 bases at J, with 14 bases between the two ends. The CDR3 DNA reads TGTGCCAGCAGTCCATCGGACGGTAGCTCCTACGAGCAGTACTTC. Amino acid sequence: CASSPSDGSSYEQYF.

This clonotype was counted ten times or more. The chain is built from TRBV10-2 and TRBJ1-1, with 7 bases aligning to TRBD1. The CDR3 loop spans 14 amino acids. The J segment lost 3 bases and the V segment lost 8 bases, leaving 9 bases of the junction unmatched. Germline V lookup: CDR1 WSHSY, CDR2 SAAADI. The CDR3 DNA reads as TGCGCCAGCGCTGCAGGGGGGGTTTACACTGAAGCTTTCTTT. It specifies CASAAGGVYTEAFF.

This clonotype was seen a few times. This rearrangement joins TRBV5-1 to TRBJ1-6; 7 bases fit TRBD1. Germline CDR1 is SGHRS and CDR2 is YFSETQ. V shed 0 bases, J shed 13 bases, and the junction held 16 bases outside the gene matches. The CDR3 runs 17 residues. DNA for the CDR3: TGCGCCAGCAGCTTGGAATCCTCCGGGACAGCCTACTCGCCCCTCCACTTT. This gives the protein CASSLESSGTAYSPLHF.

The CDR3 region is CAWSTPTSGTPGELFF. CDR3 in DNA: TGTGCCTGGAGTACCCCGACTAGCGGGACGCCCGGGGAGCTGTTTTTT. The gene calls are TRBV30 and TRBJ2-2, with 11 bases matching TRBD2. J was trimmed by 6 bases and V by 2 bases; bases with no gene match: 8. Per germline, CDR1 GTSNPN and CDR2 SVGIG (reference sequence). This CDR3 comprises 16 residues.

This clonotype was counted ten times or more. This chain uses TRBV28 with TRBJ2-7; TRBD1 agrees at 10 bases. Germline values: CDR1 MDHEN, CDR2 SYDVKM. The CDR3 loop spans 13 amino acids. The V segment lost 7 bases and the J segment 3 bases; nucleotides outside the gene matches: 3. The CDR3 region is CASTRTGGYEQYF. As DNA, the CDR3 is TGTGCCAGCACCCGGACAGGGGGCTACGAGCAGTACTTC.

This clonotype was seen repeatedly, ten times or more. CDR3 bases: TGCGCCAGCAGCTTGGCCCTCTCTGGGGCCAACGTCCTGACTTTC. Translation: CASSLALSGANVLTF. The chain links TRBV5-1 to TRBJ2-6; D gene unclear. The CDR3 totals 15 residues. The V gene lost 0 bases and the J gene lost 0 bases, with 4 bases spanning the gap. In germline, CDR1 is SGHRS, CDR2 YFSETQ.

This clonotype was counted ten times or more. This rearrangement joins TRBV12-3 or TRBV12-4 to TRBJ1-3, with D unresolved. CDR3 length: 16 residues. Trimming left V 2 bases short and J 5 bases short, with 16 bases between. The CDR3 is CASSLYGRQLRNTIYF. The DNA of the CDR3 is TGTGCCAGCAGTTTATATGGACGGCAACTAAGAAACACCATATATTTT.

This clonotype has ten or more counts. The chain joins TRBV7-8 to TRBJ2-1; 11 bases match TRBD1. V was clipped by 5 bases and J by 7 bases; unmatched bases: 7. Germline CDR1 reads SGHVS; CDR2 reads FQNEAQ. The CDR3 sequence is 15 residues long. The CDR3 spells CASSVRDRGLNEQFF. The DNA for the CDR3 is TGTGCCAGCAGCGTCCGGGACAGGGGGTTAAATGAGCAGTTCTTC.

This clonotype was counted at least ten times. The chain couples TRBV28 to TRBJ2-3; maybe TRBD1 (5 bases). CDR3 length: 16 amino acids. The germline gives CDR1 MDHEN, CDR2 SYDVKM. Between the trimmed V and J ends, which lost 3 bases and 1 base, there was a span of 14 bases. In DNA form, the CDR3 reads TGTGCCAGCAGTTTGGCCCGAGGCAGGGGCACAGATACGCAGTATTTT. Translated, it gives CASSLARGRGTDTQYF.

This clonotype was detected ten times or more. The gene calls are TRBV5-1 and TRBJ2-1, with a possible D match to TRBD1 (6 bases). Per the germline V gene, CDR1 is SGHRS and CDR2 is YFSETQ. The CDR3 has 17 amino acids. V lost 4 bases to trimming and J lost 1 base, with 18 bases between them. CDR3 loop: CASSPRLGGMSYNEQFF. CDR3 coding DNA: TGCGCCAGCAGCCCTCGATTAGGGGGTATGTCCTACAATGAGCAGTTCTTC.

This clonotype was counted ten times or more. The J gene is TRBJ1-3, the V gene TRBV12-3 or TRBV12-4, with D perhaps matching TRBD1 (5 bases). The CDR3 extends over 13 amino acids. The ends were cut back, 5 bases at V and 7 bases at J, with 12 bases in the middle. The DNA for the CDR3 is TGTGCCAGCAGTGCCGGACATTCGAACACCATATATTTT. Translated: CASSAGHSNTIYF.

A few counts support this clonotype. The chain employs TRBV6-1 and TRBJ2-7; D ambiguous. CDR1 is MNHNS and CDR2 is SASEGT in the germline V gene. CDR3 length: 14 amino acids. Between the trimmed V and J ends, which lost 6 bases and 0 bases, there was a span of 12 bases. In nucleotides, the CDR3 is TGTGCCAGCAGCCTTGCCAGCCGCTCCTACGAGCAGTACTTC. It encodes CASSLASRSYEQYF.

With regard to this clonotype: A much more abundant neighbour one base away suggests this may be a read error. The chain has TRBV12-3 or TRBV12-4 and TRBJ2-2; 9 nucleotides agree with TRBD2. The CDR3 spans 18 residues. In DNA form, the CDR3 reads TGTACCAGCAGTTTCCGAACACGACTAGCGGAGAACACCGGGGAGCTGTTTTTT. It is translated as CTSSFRTRLAENTGELFF.

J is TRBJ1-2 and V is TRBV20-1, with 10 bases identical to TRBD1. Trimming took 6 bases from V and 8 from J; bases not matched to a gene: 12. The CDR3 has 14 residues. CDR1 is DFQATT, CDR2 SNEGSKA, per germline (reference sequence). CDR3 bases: TGCAGTGCCAGAAGACAGGGGGCGGGAGGAGGCTACACCTTC. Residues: CSARRQGAGGGYTF.

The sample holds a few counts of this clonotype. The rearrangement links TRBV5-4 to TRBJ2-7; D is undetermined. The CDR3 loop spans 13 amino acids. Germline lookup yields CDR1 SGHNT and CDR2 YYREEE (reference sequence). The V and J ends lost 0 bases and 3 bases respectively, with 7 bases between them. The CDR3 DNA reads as TGTGCCAGCAGCTTGGGACTGAACTACGAGCAGTACTTC. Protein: CASSLGLNYEQYF.

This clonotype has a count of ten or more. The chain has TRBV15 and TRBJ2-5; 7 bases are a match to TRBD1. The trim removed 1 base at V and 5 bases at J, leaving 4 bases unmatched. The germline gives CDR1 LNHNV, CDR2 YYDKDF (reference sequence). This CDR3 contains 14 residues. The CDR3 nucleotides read TGTGCCACCAGCAGAGGAAGGGGGCTGGAGACCCAGTACTTC. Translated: CATSRGRGLETQYF.

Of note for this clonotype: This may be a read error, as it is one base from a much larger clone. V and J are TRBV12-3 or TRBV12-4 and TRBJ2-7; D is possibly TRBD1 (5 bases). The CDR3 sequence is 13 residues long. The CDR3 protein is CAGSLDGHYEQYF. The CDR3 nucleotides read TGTGCCGGCAGTTTAGACGGACACTACGAGCAGTACTTC.

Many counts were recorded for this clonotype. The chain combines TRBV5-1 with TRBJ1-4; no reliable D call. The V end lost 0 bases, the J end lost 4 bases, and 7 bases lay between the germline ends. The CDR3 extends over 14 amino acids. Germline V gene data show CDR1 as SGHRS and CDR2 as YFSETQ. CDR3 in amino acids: CASSLGQFNEKLFF. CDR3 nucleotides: TGCGCCAGCAGCTTGGGGCAGTTTAATGAAAAACTGTTTTTT.

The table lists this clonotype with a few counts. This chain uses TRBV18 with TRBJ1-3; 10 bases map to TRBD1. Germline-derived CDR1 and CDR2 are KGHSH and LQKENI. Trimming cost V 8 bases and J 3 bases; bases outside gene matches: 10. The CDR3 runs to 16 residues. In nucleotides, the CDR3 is TGTGCCAGCCTTCGGGGACAGGGGCCGATTGGAAACACCATATATTTT. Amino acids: CASLRGQGPIGNTIYF.

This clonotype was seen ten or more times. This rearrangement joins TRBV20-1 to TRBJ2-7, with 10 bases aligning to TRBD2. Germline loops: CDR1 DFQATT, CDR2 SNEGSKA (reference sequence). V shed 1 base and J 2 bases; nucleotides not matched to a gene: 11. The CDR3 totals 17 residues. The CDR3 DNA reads TGCAGTGCTAGAGTTCCAACCGGGACTAGCGACACCTACGAGCAGTACTTC. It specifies CSARVPTGTSDTYEQYF.

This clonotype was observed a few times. This chain's CDR3 is CASSFRTDYTF. DNA of the CDR3: TGTGCCAGCAGTTTTAGGACTGACTACACCTTC. The chain couples TRBV12-3 or TRBV12-4 to TRBJ1-2; D remains unclear. Deletions cut 3 bases from V and 10 bases from J, with 9 bases between. This CDR3 has 11 residues.

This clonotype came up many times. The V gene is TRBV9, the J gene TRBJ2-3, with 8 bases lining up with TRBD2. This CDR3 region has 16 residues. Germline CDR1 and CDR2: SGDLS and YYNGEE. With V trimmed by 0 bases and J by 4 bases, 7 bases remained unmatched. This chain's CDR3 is CASSVGSGRGPDTQYF. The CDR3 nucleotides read TGTGCCAGCAGCGTAGGGAGCGGGAGAGGTCCAGATACGCAGTATTTT.